Listed here are 4 T cell receptor beta chains from one sample, sequenced in a study of identical twins. Using its own MiXCR run on the 5' RACE reads, TCRdb lists one record per CDR3 protein. This sample has 450,000 or so distinct CDR3 sequences; 20% to 30% occur once, and the top ten carry roughly 2.8%. These sequences were also reported in another study, on T cells expressing NK-cell markers.

Specimen: CD4+ T cells sorted from blood. The receptor set was obtained from a woman in her late teens or twenties in good health.

The chain is built from TRBV20-1 and TRBJ2-1, with TRBD2 identical over 12 bases. CDR1 DFQATT and CDR2 SNEGSKA come from the germline V gene (reference sequence). The CDR3 is made up of 16 amino acids. V was pared by 0 bases and J by 13 bases, with 13 bases of the junction left unmatched. This chain's CDR3 is CSARDPPSGRGGEQFF. In DNA, the CDR3 is TGCAGTGCTAGAGATCCTCCTAGCGGGAGGGGGGGTGAACAGTTCTTC.

This chain links TRBV4-3 with TRBJ2-1; possibly TRBD1 or TRBD2 for D (5 bases each). Looked up from germline, CDR1 is LGHNA and CDR2 is YSLEER. V was clipped by 1 base and J by 5 bases, with 15 bases between them. CDR3 length equals 16 residues. CDR3 bases: TGCGCCAGCAGCCAAGCGCGGAGTTGGGGGAACAATGAGCAGTTCTTC. This gives the protein CASSQARSWGNNEQFF.

The CDR3 sequence: CASSLKSRVGEQYF. CDR3 coding DNA: TGTGCCAGCAGCTTGAAGAGCAGGGTAGGCGAGCAGTACTTC. The chain combines TRBV5-6 with TRBJ2-7; TRBD1 is a possible D gene (5 bases). The germline V and J ends were trimmed by 1 base and 6 bases, with 14 bases remaining between them. The CDR3 covers 14 residues. From germline, CDR1 is SGHDT and CDR2 YYEEEE. The full variable domain, its missing parts supplied by reference TRBV5-6 and TRBJ2-7, is DAGVTQSPTHLIKTRGQQVTLRCSPKSGHDTVSWYQQALGQGPQFIFQYYEEEERQRGNFPDRFSGHQFPNYSSELNVNALLLGDSALYLCASSLKSRVGEQYFGPGTRLTVT.

This chain joins TRBV5-6 and TRBJ2-2, with D possibly TRBD1 on 6 matching bases. The germline V gene has CDR1 SGHDT and CDR2 YYEEEE. With 3 bases removed from V and 4 bases from J, the gap between germline ends came to 13 bases. The CDR3 has 15 residues. CDR3 nucleotide sequence: TGTGCCAGCAGCTACCCAGGGGTCGGCACCGGGGAGCTGTTTTTT. Protein sequence: CASSYPGVGTGELFF. The entire variable domain, with the rest obtained from reference TRBV5-6 and TRBJ2-2, is as follows: DAGVTQSPTHLIKTRGQQVTLRCSPKSGHDTVSWYQQALGQGPQFIFQYYEEEERQRGNFPDRFSGHQFPNYSSELNVNALLLGDSALYLCASSYPGVGTGELFFGEGSRLTVL.